This T cell receptor (beta chain) stems from a study of blood T cell repertoires in COVID-19. At the level of the study: The United States, Italy and Spain provided the acute and convalescent COVID-19 samples. PBMCs, B-cell-depleted T cells, or T cells provided the cDNA or gDNA that made up the material.

J gave up 7 bases and V 4 bases, and 12 bases lay outside the gene matches. The germline V gene encodes CDR1 MNHNY and CDR2 SVGAGI (reference sequence). This CDR3 has 15 residues. Per the original data handling: It was from reference gene primer amplification that nucleated cell counts were estimated. The assay was immunoSEQ multiplex PCR, and TCRdb's table has in-frame clones only and misses some. V and J calls and clone size come straight from that table; D and trimming were deduced from the DNA. The data show roughly 120,000 clones, with around 89% seen just once and 3% to 4% held by the top ten. Sequenced input: peripheral blood. The J gene is TRBJ2-5, the V gene TRBV6-6, with TRBD1 identical over 7 bases. This receptor was taken from a woman in her forties or fifties with acute or convalescent COVID-19. The CDR3 region has the DNA TGTGCCAGCAGTTCCTGGACAGGCGCCCAGGGGACCCAGTACTTC. Its translation is CASSSWTGAQGTQYF.